This TCR beta chain was found in a study of post-analysis software for immune sequencing data (dated by TCRdb to the mid-2010s). Broadly, across the study: The recorded disease courses included relapsing-remitting, secondary progressive and progressive-relapsing multiple sclerosis, and some patients had no subtype annotation. The multiple sclerosis patient repertoires were compared with around ten previously published healthy control repertoires from donors aged about 6 to 26 years. A subset of samples was prepared in parallel using single-end sample barcoding, then pooled and co-amplified after Illumina adapter ligation.

Taken from cysteine to phenylalanine, the CDR3 has 12 residues. The DNA shown is the 36-base CDR3, in frame from base 1. V loses 2 bases of germline sequence and J loses 10 bases, and the interval between the two ends is 11 bases. According to the germline V gene, CDR1 reads ENHRY and CDR2 reads SYGVKD. Summary of the overall study and its limitations: Compared with controls, multiple sclerosis patients had significantly lower normalized Chao1 diversity, a finding suggesting substantial peripheral T-cell clonal expansion. The control group was slightly older than the multiple sclerosis patient group. Direct clustering with F measure revealed strong co-clustering of samples prepared in the same batch, which led to a batch-effect correction. Significantly higher frequencies in patients than in controls were found for roughly 5 TRBV segments, including TRBV5-6, TRBV5-1 and TRBV20-1.

Libraries were built with PCR. The instrument given in TCRdb is Illumina HiSeq 2500. To reduce PCR and sequencing biases, unique molecular identifiers were incorporated into the TCR beta cDNA libraries. Approximately 500,000 cDNA molecules were obtained for every 1 to 10 million input T cells, so each molecule roughly corresponded to one T cell. Patient libraries were prepared and sequenced with the same protocol used for the earlier healthy control dataset. Within a given batch, samples were prepared together, multiplexed and sequenced on the same HiSeq lane. In the source study's methods: Raw barcoded reads were processed with MIGEC, and single-read molecular identifier groups were discarded before consensus assembly and CDR3 extraction. VDJtools was used for post-analysis of the clonotype tables, with diversity normalized by down-sampling every dataset to the smallest sample size. To correct batch-related cross-sample contamination, repertoire overlap clustering matched CDR3 amino acid sequences but not nucleotide sequences. TCRdb reprocessing: public reads trimmed at Q25 with fastp, clones called with MiXCR, in-frame beta chains kept. Every distinct CDR3 protein forms one entry, paired with its most common genes and DNA. The V and J calls were not made by the authors but by TCRdb's processing. The sample data list hundreds of thousands of distinct CDR3 sequences, and 40% to 55% of these were observed just once. Jointly, the top ten make up roughly 12% of the sample.

TCR beta repertoires were profiled from peripheral blood of more than ten young patients with multiple sclerosis to demonstrate the VDJtools post-analysis software. The patients with multiple sclerosis were children and adolescents between roughly 6 and 17 years of age. This clonotype was detected many times. No cognate antigen has been identified for it. Per-nucleotide qualities are absent, and no much larger clonotype sits a single base away. The rearrangement combines TRBV10-3 with TRBJ1-1, with TRBD1 perhaps the D gene, on 5 matching bases. The receptor was derived from a girl under 18 with multiple sclerosis. Sequenced sample: blood. The nucleotides read TGTGCCATCAGTGAGACAGGCGGGGGAGCTTTCTTT. It translates to CAISETGGGAFF.